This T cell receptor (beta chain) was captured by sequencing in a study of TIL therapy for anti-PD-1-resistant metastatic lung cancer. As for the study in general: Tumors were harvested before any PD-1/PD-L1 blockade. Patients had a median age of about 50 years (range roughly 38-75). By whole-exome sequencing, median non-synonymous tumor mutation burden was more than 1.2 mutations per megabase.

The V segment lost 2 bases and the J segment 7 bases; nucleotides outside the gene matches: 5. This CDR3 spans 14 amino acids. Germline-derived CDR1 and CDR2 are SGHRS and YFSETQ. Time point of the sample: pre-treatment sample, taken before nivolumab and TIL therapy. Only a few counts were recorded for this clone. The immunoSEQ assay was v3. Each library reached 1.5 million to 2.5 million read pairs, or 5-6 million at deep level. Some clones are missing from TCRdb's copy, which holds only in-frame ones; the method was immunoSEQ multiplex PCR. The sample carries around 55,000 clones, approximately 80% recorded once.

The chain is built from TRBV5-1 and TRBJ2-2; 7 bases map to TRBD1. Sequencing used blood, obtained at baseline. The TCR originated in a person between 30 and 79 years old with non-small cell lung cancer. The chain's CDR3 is CASSFQQGSGELFF. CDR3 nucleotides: TGCGCCAGCAGCTTTCAACAGGGGAGCGGGGAGCTGTTTTTT.